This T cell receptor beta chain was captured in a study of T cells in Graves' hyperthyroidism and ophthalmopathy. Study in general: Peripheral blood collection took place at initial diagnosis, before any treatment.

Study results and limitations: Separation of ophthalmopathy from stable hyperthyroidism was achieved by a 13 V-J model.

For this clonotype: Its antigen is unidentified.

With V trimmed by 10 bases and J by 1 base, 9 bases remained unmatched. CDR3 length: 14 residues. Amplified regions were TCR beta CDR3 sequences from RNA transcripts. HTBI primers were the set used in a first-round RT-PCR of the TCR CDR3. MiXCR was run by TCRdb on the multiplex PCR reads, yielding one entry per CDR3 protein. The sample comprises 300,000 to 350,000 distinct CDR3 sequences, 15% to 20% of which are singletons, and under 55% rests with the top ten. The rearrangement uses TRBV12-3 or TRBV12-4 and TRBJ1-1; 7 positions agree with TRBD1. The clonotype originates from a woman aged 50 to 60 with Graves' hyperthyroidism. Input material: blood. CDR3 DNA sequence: TGTGCCACCGCAAAAACAGGGGAGAACACTGAAGCTTTCTTT. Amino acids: CATAKTGENTEAFF.